A single sample is the source of the 5 T cell receptor beta chains below, sequenced in a study of blood T cells in healthy people across ages. Combining a sample-barcoded 5' primer with a J-beta primer mix, a second PCR ran for roughly 6 to 11 cycles. TCRdb processed the 5' RACE reads anew with MiXCR; each CDR3 protein has one entry. This sample has about 770,000 distinct CDR3 sequences; more than 40% occur once, and the top ten carry around 21%. Sequences were obtained from blood. Receptor source: a man in his fifties or sixties in good health.

This clonotype has only a few counts. This chain's CDR3 is CASSLTDGVSYEQYF. CDR3 nucleotide sequence: TGCGCCAGCAGCTTGACGGACGGTGTATCCTACGAGCAGTACTTC. V usage is TRBV5-1 and J usage is TRBJ2-7; no definite D call. This CDR3 spans 15 amino acids. The germline V and J ends were trimmed by 1 base and 1 base, with 12 bases remaining between them. Per the germline V gene, CDR1 is SGHRS and CDR2 is YFSETQ.

This clonotype has a count of ten or more. This chain joins TRBV10-3 and TRBJ2-7, with 11 bases aligning to TRBD1. In germline, CDR1 is ENHRY, CDR2 SYGVKD. There are 15 residues in the CDR3. V lost 2 bases and J lost 2; bases outside the gene matches: 2. The DNA for the CDR3 is TGTGCCATCAGTGAGACGGGACAGGGGGCCTACGAGCAGTACTTC. This translates into CAISETGQGAYEQYF.

Concerning this clonotype: This may stem from a read error, because a much larger clone lies one nucleotide away. The chain has TRBV5-5 and TRBJ2-5; 9 bases fit TRBD2. Trimming cost V 3 bases and J 0 bases; bases outside gene matches: 9. CDR1 is SGHKS and CDR2 is YYEKEE in the germline V gene (reference sequence). CDR3 length equals 17 residues. The CDR3 bases are TGTGCCAGCAGCTCCACCGGGACTAGCCCTTACCAAGAGACCCAGTACTTC. As protein: CASSSTGTSPYQETQYF.

The J gene is TRBJ2-1, the V gene TRBV28, with 9 bases aligning to TRBD2. The germline V gene encodes CDR1 MDHEN and CDR2 SYDVKM. Trimming cost V 1 base and J 12 bases; bases outside gene matches: 10. The CDR3 runs 15 residues. CDR3 amino acids: CASSLLAGGSYWQFF. The CDR3 DNA reads TGTGCCAGCAGTTTATTGGCGGGGGGGAGTTATTGGCAGTTCTTC.

The chain is built from TRBV21-1 and TRBJ2-6; the D segment call TRBD1 is taken from the table without a DNA check. TRBV21-1 is a known pseudogene. The CDR3 has 20 amino acids. The CDR3 loop is CASSKGPTGTLISGANVPTF. DNA for the CDR3: TGTGCCAGCAGCAAAGGCCCAACCGGGACCTTAATCTCTGGGGCCAACGTCCCGACTTTC.